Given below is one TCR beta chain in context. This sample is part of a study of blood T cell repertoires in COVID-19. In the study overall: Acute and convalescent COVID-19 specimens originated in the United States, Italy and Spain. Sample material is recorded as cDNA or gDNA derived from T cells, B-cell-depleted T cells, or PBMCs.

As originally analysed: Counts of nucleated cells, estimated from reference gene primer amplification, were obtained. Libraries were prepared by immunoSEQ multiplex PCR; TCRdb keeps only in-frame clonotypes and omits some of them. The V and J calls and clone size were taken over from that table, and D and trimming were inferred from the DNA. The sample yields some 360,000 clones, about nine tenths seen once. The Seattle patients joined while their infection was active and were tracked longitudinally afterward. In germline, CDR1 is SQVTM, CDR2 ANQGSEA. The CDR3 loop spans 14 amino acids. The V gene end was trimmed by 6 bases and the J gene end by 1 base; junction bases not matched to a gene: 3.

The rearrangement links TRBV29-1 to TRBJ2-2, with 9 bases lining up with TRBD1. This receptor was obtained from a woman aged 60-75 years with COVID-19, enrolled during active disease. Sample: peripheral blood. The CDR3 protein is CSVGGQGNTGELFF. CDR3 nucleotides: TGCAGCGTGGGGGGACAGGGGAACACCGGGGAGCTGTTTTTT.